This T cell receptor (beta chain) came from a study of identifying expanded T cells in peripheral blood. Study-wide findings and caveats: Over about two and four weeks, about 17 and 20 clones changed, versus around 1.2 between replicates. Variance in clone template counts between approximately two-week samples significantly increased with total template count across all healthy donors.

Germline V gene sequence: CDR1 SGHTA, CDR2 FQGNSA. The CDR3 loop spans 15 amino acids. Trimming cost V 4 bases and J 5 bases; bases outside gene matches: 8. Regarding this clone: The antigen is unknown.

Assay used: immunoSEQ multiplex PCR; TCRdb lists only in-frame clones, some missing. Among around 81,000 clones listed, approximately 85% were seen once. This chain links TRBV7-2 with TRBJ1-3; TRBD1 matches at 7 bases. This TCR came from a person aged 18 to 70 in good health. The source material was blood. This CDR3 reads CASSSGTAIRNTIYF. CDR3 sequence (DNA): TGTGCCAGCAGCTCCGGGACAGCTATCCGAAACACCATATATTTT.